This entry lists 4 T cell receptor beta chains sequenced from one sample in a study of CD8 T cells in ankylosing spondylitis (dated by TCRdb to the late 2010s). The library was obtained by 5' RACE. The sequencer was an Illumina HiSeq 2500. Through fastp at Q25 and MiXCR, TCRdb rebuilt clones from the public reads, retaining in-frame beta chains. Every distinct CDR3 protein forms one entry, paired with its most common genes and DNA. The sample records roughly 250,000 distinct CDR3 sequences, about 9.1% of which are singletons. The ten biggest clones cover over 6.5% of the sample. Sequencing input: blood, either unsorted or a sorted T cell fraction (not recorded which). These receptors came from a male donor with ankylosing spondylitis or in good health (not recorded which).

This clonotype was seen ten or more times. The J gene is TRBJ1-1, the V gene TRBV20-1; unclear D gene. CDR3 length: 13 residues. Germline V CDR1 and CDR2: DFQATT, SNEGSKA (reference sequence). Trimming left V 3 bases short and J 1 base short, with 9 bases between. CDR3 coding DNA: TGCAGTGCTAGGGGCTCATCGAACACTGAAGCTTTCTTT. Protein: CSARGSSNTEAFF.

The chain recombines TRBV7-2 with TRBJ2-7; 9 bases match TRBD1. CDR3 size: 15 residues. After removal of 5 bases from V and 4 bases from J, the junction contained 9 bases not matched to a gene. Germline V lookup: CDR1 SGHTA, CDR2 FQGNSA. CDR3: CASSLDRGLHYEQYF. The CDR3 DNA sequence: TGTGCCAGCAGCCTGGACAGGGGCTTACATTACGAGCAGTACTTC.

This clonotype was counted ten times or more. The rearrangement links TRBV20-1 to TRBJ2-7; no clear D gene. CDR3 length: 13 amino acids. Trimming stripped 3 bases from V and 1 base from J, with 10 bases between. Germline CDR1 and CDR2: DFQATT and SNEGSKA (reference sequence). CDR3 protein: CSARSVESYEQYF. The DNA for the CDR3 is TGCAGTGCTAGGTCGGTAGAGTCCTACGAGCAGTACTTC.

Ten or more counts support this clonotype. The V call is TRBV5-1, the J call TRBJ2-2, with D perhaps TRBD1 (5 bases). This CDR3 contains 16 residues. Trimming took off 3 bases at V and 0 bases at J, with 12 bases between the two ends. Germline V gene data show CDR1 as SGHRS and CDR2 as YFSETQ. CDR3 region: CASSSGIFPNTGELFF. The DNA for the CDR3 is TGCGCCAGCAGCTCAGGGATTTTTCCGAACACCGGGGAGCTGTTTTTT.